The rows below give T cell receptor beta chains drawn from one sample of a study of beta chain features in type 1 diabetes. Clones were read by immunoSEQ multiplex PCR, and TCRdb kept only the in-frame ones, dropping some. The table shows 600,000 to 750,000 clones, with roughly 12% occurring only once. The sample taken for sequencing was naive CD4+ T cells from blood. The receptors originated from a man aged 30 to 45 with type 1 diabetes. CDR3s include the opening cysteine and the closing phenylalanine or tryptophan. The D gene is left open where the match is weak. Part of the rows lack a size; the others show once, few, many or a class for expanded clones.

V gene,clone size,J gene,D gene,CDR3 DNA,CDR3 protein
TRBV29-1,-,TRBJ2-3,-,TGCAGCGTACAGGCGGGGGCCTCAGGGGTGAATACGCAGTATTTT,CSVQAGASGVNTQYF
TRBV7-2,-,TRBJ1-5,-,TGTGCCAGCAGTCCAGGGAATCAGCCCCAGCATTTT,CASSPGNQPQHF
TRBV5-1,-,TRBJ1-5,-,TGCGCCAGCAGGGTAGGATCTGATCAGCCCCAGCATTTT,CASRVGSDQPQHF
TRBV5-1,-,TRBJ1-5,-,TGCGCCAGCAGCTTGTCAGGGGCCAATCAGCCCCAGCATTTT,CASSLSGANQPQHF
TRBV6-6,-,TRBJ1-6,-,TGTGCCAGCGCGGTCAGCCGGGCTCAAAATTCACCCCTCCACTTT,CASAVSRAQNSPLHF
TRBV7-2,-,TRBJ2-4,TRBD2,TGTGCCAGCAGCTTTACTAGCGGGGCTGGGAAAAACATTCAGTACTTC,CASSFTSGAGKNIQYF
TRBV30,few,TRBJ2-2,-,TGTGCCTGGAGTCTTATGGGCCCCGGGGAGCTGTTTTTT,CAWSLMGPGELFF
TRBV5-1,-,TRBJ1-2,-,TGCGCCAGCCGAGGCGGCTATGGCTACACCTTC,CASRGGYGYTF
TRBV5-8,-,TRBJ2-3,-,TGTGCCAGCAGTTCAAGGCGTGGAGATACGCAGTATTTT,CASSSRRGDTQYF
TRBV6-1,few,TRBJ1-2,TRBD1,TGTGCCAGCAGTAGGGACAGGGAAAACTATGGCTACACCTTC,CASSRDRENYGYTF
TRBV29-1,few,TRBJ2-5,TRBD1,TGCAGCGTACAAACAGGGGGCCAAGAGACCCAGTACTTC,CSVQTGGQETQYF
TRBV18,few,TRBJ2-1,-,TGTGCCAGCTCACCGTCCCGACAGTATAGCTCCTACAATGAGCAGTTCTTC,CASSPSRQYSSYNEQFF
TRBV14,-,TRBJ2-3,-,TGTGCCAGCAGCTCCCGGGGGAAGGGGACGGCAGATACGCAGTATTTT,CASSSRGKGTADTQYF
TRBV19,few,TRBJ2-1,-,TGTGCCAGTAGTATCGGGACGCGACAGCAGTTCTTC,CASSIGTRQQFF
TRBV12-5,-,TRBJ1-4,TRBD1,TGTGCTAGTGGTCAACCCAGGGACAGGGGCCCTCGGCGGGATGAAAAACTGTTTTTT,CASGQPRDRGPRRDEKLFF
TRBV28,few,TRBJ2-1,-,TGTGCCAGCAGTTTGTCTCCTCGGCGGGGTGAGCAGTTCTTC,CASSLSPRRGEQFF
TRBV6-1,-,TRBJ1-1,-,TGTGCCAGCAGTGAAAACCAGGGATACACTGAAGCTTTCTTT,CASSENQGYTEAFF
TRBV18,-,TRBJ2-1,TRBD1,TGTGCCAGCTCACCATGGGACAGGGGCCTCGTCGATGAGCAGTTCTTC,CASSPWDRGLVDEQFF
TRBV14,-,TRBJ1-2,-,TGTGCCAGCAGCCAAGACGAGGGTTACGGCTACACCTTC,CASSQDEGYGYTF
TRBV5-1,few,TRBJ2-7,-,TGCGCCAGCAGCTTGGCCCAGCCCGGCGACGAGCAGTACTTC,CASSLAQPGDEQYF
TRBV10-3,-,TRBJ1-5,-,TGTGCCACAAACCGGGAAGGCAATCAGCCCCAGCATTTT,CATNREGNQPQHF
TRBV2,-,TRBJ2-1,-,TGTGCCAGCACTCGGGGGCAGACCTACAATGAGCAGTTCTTC,CASTRGQTYNEQFF
TRBV7-9,-,TRBJ1-2,TRBD1,TGTGCCAGCAGCGTGACCGGGACAGGGAACTATGGCTACACCTTC,CASSVTGTGNYGYTF
TRBV9,few,TRBJ1-2,-,TGTGCCAGCAGCCCCCGACAGATTTACTATGGCTACACCTTC,CASSPRQIYYGYTF
TRBV4-3,-,TRBJ2-7,-,TGCGCCAGCAGCCAAGGCCTCCGTTGGGGCCACGAGCAGTACTTC,CASSQGLRWGHEQYF
TRBV6-5,-,TRBJ2-7,-,TGTGCCAGCAGTCGTAGCTACGAGCAGTACTTC,CASSRSYEQYF
TRBV7-9,few,TRBJ2-2,TRBD1,TGTGCCAGCAGCTTTGGACAGGGAAACGGGGAGCTGTTTTTT,CASSFGQGNGELFF
TRBV5-4,few,TRBJ1-4,-,TGTGCCAGCCGTGGGCCGAATGAAAAACTGTTTTTT,CASRGPNEKLFF
TRBV7-2,few,TRBJ2-5,-,TGTGCCAGCAGCCCGCCGGGACTGTCGGCCCAGTACTTC,CASSPPGLSAQYF
TRBV11-3,few,TRBJ2-3,-,TGTGCCAGCAGCTTAGGGCTAGCTGTTACGCAGTATTTT,CASSLGLAVTQYF
TRBV11-2,few,TRBJ2-2,-,TGTGCCAGCAGTATAGTGGGGACCACCGGGGAGCTGTTTTTT,CASSIVGTTGELFF
TRBV10-3,few,TRBJ1-2,TRBD1,TGTGCCATCACCCGACAGGGTGGTATCTATGGCTACACCTTC,CAITRQGGIYGYTF
TRBV6-5,-,TRBJ2-3,TRBD1,TGTGCCAGCAGTTACTCAGAAGCACAGGGGACAGATACGCAGTATTTT,CASSYSEAQGTDTQYF
TRBV7-2,-,TRBJ2-7,TRBD1,TGTGCCAGCAGCCCAGGGGACAGGGTGTACGAGCAGTACTTC,CASSPGDRVYEQYF
TRBV7-3,few,TRBJ2-1,-,TGTGCCAGCAGCTTAACGCGAGGGAATGAGCAGTTCTTC,CASSLTRGNEQFF
TRBV11-3,-,TRBJ2-5,TRBD2,TGTGCCAGCAGCTTGGGACTAGCGGGGGTAAGGGTAGAGACCCAGTACTTC,CASSLGLAGVRVETQYF
TRBV11-2,few,TRBJ2-7,TRBD1,TGTGCCAGCAGCTTGGCCGGGACAGGTGGTTTTGGGTACTTC,CASSLAGTGGFGYF
TRBV7-8,-,TRBJ2-7,TRBD1,TGTGCCAGCGCACTCGGACAGGGGGAAGGCGAGCAGTACTTC,CASALGQGEGEQYF
TRBV11-2,few,TRBJ2-3,TRBD2,TGTGCCAGCAGCTTAGAGGCTAGCGGGGGGACCACAGATACGCAGTATTTT,CASSLEASGGTTDTQYF
TRBV29-1,-,TRBJ2-4,-,TGCAGCGTTGAACAGGGTGGGGACTGGATTCAGTACTTC,CSVEQGGDWIQYF
TRBV9,-,TRBJ2-5,TRBD1,TGTGCCAGCAGCGTAGAAGGGGACAGAAGGGAGACCCAGTACTTC,CASSVEGDRRETQYF
TRBV20-1,-,TRBJ2-1,-,TGCAGTGCGCCTGACAGATATGAGCAGTTCTTC,CSAPDRYEQFF
TRBV5-6,few,TRBJ1-5,-,TGTGCCAGCAGCTTGGGGCAGGCTAGCAATCAGCCCCAGCATTTT,CASSLGQASNQPQHF
TRBV5-4,few,TRBJ2-5,-,TGTGCCAGCAGCTTGGGAGCAGGGCAAGAGACCCAGTACTTC,CASSLGAGQETQYF
TRBV19,-,TRBJ2-2,-,TGTGCCAGTACCGCTAGGCTTGTCACCGGGGAGCTGTTTTTT,CASTARLVTGELFF
TRBV9,few,TRBJ1-3,TRBD1,TGTGCCAGCAGCTTGGGACAGAGCTCTGGAAACACCATATATTTT,CASSLGQSSGNTIYF
TRBV6-4,-,TRBJ2-7,-,TGTGCCAGCAGCCCGGACAGCGTATCCTACGAGCAGTACTTC,CASSPDSVSYEQYF
TRBV7-6,-,TRBJ2-1,-,TGTGCCAGCAGCTTACTCGGACTCTCCAGCCCTATTGAGCAGTTCTTC,CASSLLGLSSPIEQFF
TRBV4-2,-,TRBJ2-2,-,TGTGCCAGCAGCCATGCTAGCAACTCCGGGGAGCTGTTTTTT,CASSHASNSGELFF
TRBV7-2,once,TRBJ1-2,TRBD1,TGTGCCAGCAGCTTTGGGGACAGGGCTAATGGCTACACCTTC,CASSFGDRANGYTF
TRBV19,few,TRBJ1-3,-,TGTGCCAGTAGGTTTTGGGGAGGAAACACCATATATTTT,CASRFWGGNTIYF
TRBV2,few,TRBJ1-5,-,TGTGCCAGCAGTGATGTCCTGAAGCCCCAGCATTTT,CASSDVLKPQHF
TRBV9,-,TRBJ1-2,-,TGTGCCAGCAGCGTCGTAGGGGGGAGTCATGGCTACACCTTC,CASSVVGGSHGYTF
TRBV5-4,-,TRBJ1-1,-,TGTGCCACCCATACAGGAACGAACACTGAAGCTTTCTTT,CATHTGTNTEAFF
TRBV7-9,few,TRBJ2-1,-,TGTGCCAGCAGCTTAGAGGACAGCTCCTACAATGAGCAGTTCTTC,CASSLEDSSYNEQFF
TRBV7-2,-,TRBJ1-5,-,TGTGCCAGCAGCTTATATGAGATCCAGCCCCAGCATTTT,CASSLYEIQPQHF
TRBV5-1,-,TRBJ1-1,-,TGCGCCAGCAGCTTGATACAGGGGAACACTGAAGCTTTCTTT,CASSLIQGNTEAFF
TRBV27,-,TRBJ2-7,-,TGTGCCAGCAGTAAGACAGGAGGCGAGCAGTACTTC,CASSKTGGEQYF
TRBV4-1,few,TRBJ2-3,-,TGCGCCAGCAGCCAAGAGTCTAGCCGGGGAGATACGCAGTATTTT,CASSQESSRGDTQYF